The rows below give T cell receptor beta chains drawn from one sample of a study of PD-L1 blockade in urothelial cancer. Profiled with immunoSEQ multiplex PCR; TCRdb holds only in-frame clones, not every one. The sample carries 80,000 to 95,000 clones, less than 85% recorded once. The sequencing used PBMCs, collected around atezolizumab (anti-PD-L1) treatment. The receptors were sampled from a man in his 70s with urothelial cancer. Both conserved end residues are part of each CDR3. Each record gives: D gene, J gene, V gene, clone size, CDR3 protein, CDR3 DNA. D genes are given only for firm matches. Some rows have no size entry. The others give once, few or many, or a class for an expanded clone.

>NA|TRBJ1-4|TRBV18|NA
CASSLADLTNEKLFF
TGTGCCAGCTCTCTCGCGGATCTGACTAATGAAAAACTGTTTTTT
>TRBD1|TRBJ2-7|TRBV6-5|NA
CASSEQGGEQYF
TGTGCCAGCAGTGAACAGGGGGGTGAGCAGTACTTC
>NA|TRBJ2-3|TRBV19|NA
CASSPGTAQSTDTQYF
TGTGCCAGTAGTCCCGGGACTGCCCAATCCACAGATACGCAGTATTTT
>TRBD2|TRBJ2-1|TRBV11-3|NA
CASSSRTSGRYNEQFF
TGTGCCAGCAGCTCCCGGACTAGCGGGAGATACAATGAGCAGTTCTTC
>TRBD1|TRBJ1-5|TRBV19|NA
CASSIDVSRGLNQPQHF
TGTGCCAGTAGTATAGATGTGAGCAGGGGGCTGAATCAGCCCCAGCATTTT
>TRBD2|TRBJ2-3|TRBV5-4|NA
CASSSQRGNPTDTQYF
TGTGCCAGCAGCAGCCAGCGGGGGAACCCCACAGATACGCAGTATTTT
>NA|TRBJ1-6|TRBV23-1|few
CASSQSPGFDNSPLHF
TGCGCCAGCAGTCAATCGCCCGGGTTCGATAATTCACCCCTCCACTTT
>NA|TRBJ1-2|TRBV30|NA
CAWSSTGHATYGYTF
TGTGCCTGGAGTTCCACAGGGCATGCTACCTATGGCTACACCTTC
>TRBD2|TRBJ2-5|TRBV9|NA
CASSPSGSSWETQYF
TGTGCCAGCAGTCCTAGCGGGAGTTCTTGGGAGACCCAGTACTTC
>TRBD1|TRBJ1-1|TRBV2|once
CASRLDLDRAIEAFF
TGTGCCAGCAGGCTAGATTTGGACAGGGCAATTGAAGCTTTCTTT
>TRBD2|TRBJ2-1|TRBV18|NA
CASSRGTSGYNEQFF
TGTGCCAGCTCCCGGGGGACTAGCGGGTACAATGAGCAGTTCTTC
>TRBD1|TRBJ1-2|TRBV7-9|NA
CASSSGQNYGYTF
TGTGCCAGCAGCTCGGGACAGAACTATGGCTACACCTTC
>TRBD1|TRBJ1-1|TRBV10-3|NA
CAIREKTGYTEAFF
TGTGCCATCAGGGAAAAGACAGGGTACACTGAAGCTTTCTTT
>TRBD1|TRBJ1-1|TRBV5-1|NA
CASTTTGSGTEAFF
TGCGCCAGCACAACGACAGGGAGTGGGACTGAAGCTTTCTTT
>NA|TRBJ2-5|TRBV4-2|NA
CASSQHRVTGETQYF
TGTGCCAGCAGCCAGCACAGGGTAACGGGAGAGACCCAGTACTTC
>NA|TRBJ1-5|TRBV6-1|NA
CASSGLAGYSNQPQHF
TGTGCCAGCAGTGGCCTGGCAGGGTATAGCAATCAGCCCCAGCATTTT
>NA|TRBJ1-4|TRBV5-1|NA
CASSLERPNEKLFF
TGCGCCAGCAGCTTGGAGCGTCCCAATGAAAAACTGTTTTTT
>TRBD2|TRBJ2-5|TRBV5-1|NA
CASSGIPLAGGETQYF
TGCGCCAGCAGCGGGATCCCACTAGCGGGGGGAGAGACCCAGTACTTC
>TRBD2|TRBJ2-3|TRBV4-2|NA
CASSQGSGGRADTQYF
TGTGCCAGCAGCCAAGGTAGCGGGGGTCGGGCAGATACGCAGTATTTT
>NA|TRBJ1-3|TRBV6-1|NA
CASSEKGTPGNTIYF
TGTGCCAGCAGTGAGAAGGGGACTCCTGGAAACACCATATATTTT
>NA|TRBJ1-3|TRBV10-3|NA
CAISDARVGNTIYF
TGTGCCATCAGTGACGCCAGGGTTGGAAACACCATATATTTT
>NA|TRBJ2-2|TRBV7-2|NA
CASSSGVSRTGELFF
TGTGCCAGCAGCTCAGGGGTCAGTCGCACCGGGGAGCTGTTTTTT
>NA|TRBJ2-1|TRBV13|NA
CASSCRIRGHWNEQFF
TGTGCCAGCAGCTGCCGGATTAGGGGCCACTGGAATGAGCAGTTCTTC
>NA|TRBJ1-1|TRBV28|NA
CASSPPLGNTEAFF
TGTGCCAGCAGCCCACCCCTAGGGAACACTGAAGCTTTCTTT
>NA|TRBJ2-1|TRBV19|NA
CASSISVYNEQFF
TGTGCCAGTAGTATTTCGGTTTACAATGAGCAGTTCTTC
>NA|TRBJ2-3|TRBV6-6|NA
CASSYSGQGWADTQYF
TGTGCCAGCAGTTACTCGGGGCAGGGTTGGGCAGATACGCAGTATTTT
>TRBD2|TRBJ2-2|TRBV11-2|NA
CASSLDSRGAGELFF
TGTGCCAGCAGCTTAGACTCACGGGGGGCCGGGGAGCTGTTTTTT
>NA|TRBJ1-1|TRBV10-3|NA
CAISERGENTEAFF
TGTGCCATCAGTGAAAGGGGCGAAAACACTGAAGCTTTCTTT
>TRBD1|TRBJ2-7|TRBV7-2|NA
CASSSGGQGREQYF
TGTGCCAGCAGCTCTGGAGGACAGGGGAGAGAACAGTACTTC
>TRBD2|TRBJ2-1|TRBV27|NA
CASRPPGGLAGVWSYNEQFF
TGTGCCAGCAGACCCCCCGGCGGCCTAGCGGGAGTCTGGTCCTACAATGAGCAGTTCTTC
>NA|TRBJ1-2|TRBV6-6|NA
CASSYGGDYGYTF
TGTGCCAGCAGTTACGGGGGGGACTATGGCTACACCTTC
>NA|TRBJ1-1|TRBV5-1|NA
CASSQGFLNTEAFF
TGCGCCAGCAGCCAGGGATTTTTGAACACTGAAGCTTTCTTT
>TRBD2|TRBJ2-3|TRBV5-1|NA
CASSRAGGREDTQYF
TGCGCCAGCAGCAGAGCGGGGGGGAGGGAAGATACGCAGTATTTT
>TRBD1|TRBJ2-1|TRBV6-1|NA
CASSEAGGWEQFF
TGTGCCAGCAGTGAGGCAGGGGGCTGGGAGCAGTTCTTC
>TRBD1|TRBJ1-1|TRBV16|NA
CASSQSSGGEGEAFF
TGTGCCAGCAGCCAATCGTCAGGGGGCGAGGGTGAAGCTTTCTTT
>TRBD2|TRBJ2-1|TRBV2|NA
CASSETSGRSYNEQFF
TGTGCCAGCAGTGAGACTAGCGGACGGTCCTACAATGAGCAGTTCTTC
>NA|TRBJ2-7|TRBV7-8|NA
CASSDQGIVTYEQYF
TGTGCCAGCAGCGACCAGGGGATCGTCACTTACGAGCAGTACTTC
>TRBD1|TRBJ1-1|TRBV18|NA
CASSPTGEDTEAFF
TGTGCCAGCTCCCCGACAGGGGAGGACACTGAAGCTTTCTTT
>NA|TRBJ1-1|TRBV7-8|NA
CASSLEPGGAFF
TGTGCCAGCAGCTTAGAGCCAGGCGGGGCTTTCTTT
>TRBD1|TRBJ1-1|TRBV27|NA
CASSYDRVNTEAFF
TGTGCCAGCAGTTACGACAGGGTTAACACTGAAGCTTTCTTT
>NA|TRBJ1-2|TRBV5-1|NA
CASSLVPGSNYGYTF
TGCGCCAGCAGCTTGGTGCCGGGGAGCAACTATGGCTACACCTTC
>TRBD1|TRBJ1-3|TRBV18|many
CASSPDRVSGNTIYF
TGTGCCAGCTCACCAGACAGGGTGTCTGGAAACACCATATATTTT
>NA|TRBJ2-3|TRBV19|NA
CASSIGGSDTQYF
TGTGCCAGTAGTATCGGAGGGTCAGATACGCAGTATTTT
>NA|TRBJ2-7|TRBV2|NA
CASTRGFEYEQYF
TGTGCCAGCACCAGGGGATTTGAGTACGAGCAGTACTTC
>TRBD2|TRBJ2-1|TRBV7-3|NA
CASSLSGGPFNEQFF
TGTGCCAGCAGCTTGAGCGGGGGGCCCTTCAATGAGCAGTTCTTC
>NA|TRBJ1-4|TRBV7-2|NA
CASSSTLNEKLFF
TGTGCCAGCAGCTCCACATTAAATGAAAAACTGTTTTTT
>NA|TRBJ1-2|TRBV7-9|NA
CASDSYDGGGYTF
TGTGCCAGCGATTCATATGACGGGGGTGGCTACACCTTC
>NA|TRBJ2-1|TRBV5-6|NA
CASSLGGASYNEQFF
TGTGCCAGCAGCTTGGGGGGCGCCTCCTACAATGAGCAGTTCTTC
>NA|TRBJ2-1|TRBV15|NA
CATSARRLESYNEQFF
TGTGCCACCAGCGCCCGAAGACTAGAATCGTACAATGAGCAGTTCTTC